This entry features one TCR beta chain sequence. Its antigen is not known. The data belong to a study of post-analysis software for immune sequencing data. Study-level information: The disease courses covered relapsing-remitting, secondary progressive and progressive-relapsing multiple sclerosis.

cDNA libraries for TCR beta contained unique molecular identifiers. The authors obtained 500,000 to 600,000 cDNA molecules from around 1 to 9.1 million T cells. Each CDR3 protein is one row after TCRdb ran MiXCR on the PCR reads. The table shows 740,000 or so distinct CDR3 sequences, with about 50% occurring only once. V lost 8 bases and J lost 1, with 23 bases in between. Germline loops: CDR1 SGHVS, CDR2 FQNEAQ. The CDR3 sequence is 18 residues long. Findings and limits, study-wide: With TRBV5-6, TRBV5-1 and TRBV20-1 included, about five TRBV segments were more frequent in patients than in controls. Patients with multiple sclerosis recorded significantly lower normalized Chao1 diversity than controls, the study found.

V usage is TRBV7-8 and J usage is TRBJ1-4; D is uncertain. Sequencing input: blood. This receptor was obtained from a girl aged 5-17 years with multiple sclerosis. The CDR3, as DNA: TGTGCCAGCCTGGCAGCCAAGAGTCGTCCCCGAACTAATGAAAAACTGTTTTTT. It encodes CASLAAKSRPRTNEKLFF.